This T cell receptor beta chain was found in a study of T cell repertoires in cytomegalovirus infection. One entry per CDR3 protein results from TCRdb running MiXCR on the reads. The profile shows approximately 300,000 distinct CDR3 sequences, approximately 32% of them singletons. About this clonotype itself: Antigen unknown.

Per germline, CDR1 SGHVS and CDR2 FQNEAQ. V was shortened by 5 bases and J by 2 bases, with 14 bases between the two germline ends. The CDR3 consists of 15 residues. The receptor's source is a human donor in good health (CMV status not recorded). Some clones in this sample may be carry-over from other donors' samples. The chain couples TRBV7-8 to TRBJ2-3; D is possibly TRBD2 (5 bases). Sequences were derived from cultured PBMCs, sampled from culture after CMV antigen stimulation. The CDR3 coding sequence is TGTGCCAGCAGCCTTAGCGAGGTACCCACAGATACGCAGTATTTT. It encodes CASSLSEVPTDTQYF.